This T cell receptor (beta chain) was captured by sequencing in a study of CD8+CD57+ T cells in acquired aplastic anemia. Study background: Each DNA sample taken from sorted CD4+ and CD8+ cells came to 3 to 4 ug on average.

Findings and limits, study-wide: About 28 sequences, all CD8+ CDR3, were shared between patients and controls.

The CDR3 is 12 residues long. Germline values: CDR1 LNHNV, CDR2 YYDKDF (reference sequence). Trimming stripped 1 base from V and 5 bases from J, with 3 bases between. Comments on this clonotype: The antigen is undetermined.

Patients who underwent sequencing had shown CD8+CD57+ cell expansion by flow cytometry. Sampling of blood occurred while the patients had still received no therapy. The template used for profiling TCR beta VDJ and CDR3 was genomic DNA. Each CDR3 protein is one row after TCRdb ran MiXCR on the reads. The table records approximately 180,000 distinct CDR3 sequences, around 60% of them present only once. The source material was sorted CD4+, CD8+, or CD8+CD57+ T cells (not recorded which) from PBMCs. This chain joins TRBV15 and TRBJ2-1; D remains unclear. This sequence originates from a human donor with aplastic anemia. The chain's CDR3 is CATSRVNNEQFF. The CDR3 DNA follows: TGTGCCACCAGCAGAGTTAACAATGAGCAGTTCTTC.